This T cell receptor beta chain was found in a study of blood T cell repertoires in COVID-19. Study-wide context: Samples representing acute and convalescent COVID-19 were sourced from the United States, Italy and Spain. Sources were T cells, B-cell-depleted T cells, or PBMCs; the material itself was cDNA or gDNA.

Original analysis: Reference gene primer amplification gave nucleated cell count estimates. Sequencing was performed with immunoSEQ multiplex PCR; in TCRdb, only in-frame clones are kept and a portion is missing. V and J calls and clone size follow that table, whereas D and trimming were derived from the DNA. This table has just under 35,000 clones, 70% to 90% appearing once. V lost 5 bases to trimming and J lost 0 bases, with 14 bases between them. The CDR3 is 16 residues long. Germline V CDR1 and CDR2: MNHEY, SMNVEV (reference sequence). Sequences were obtained from peripheral blood. V is TRBV27 and J is TRBJ1-5, with D perhaps TRBD1 (5 bases). The TCR was taken from a human donor in a cohort sampled during active COVID-19. CDR3 sequence (DNA): TGTGCCAGCAGTACCCCCCGGGGGGATAGCAATCAGCCCCAGCATTTT. This gives the protein CASSTPRGDSNQPQHF.